The 9 T cell receptor beta chains below come from one sample, sequenced in a study of blood T cell repertoires in COVID-19. Sequenced by immunoSEQ multiplex PCR; TCRdb stores in-frame clones only, minus some. The sample has 430,000 or so clones; 88% are singletons. Sequencing used PBMCs or T cells enriched from blood (not recorded which). The origin of the receptors is a young woman who had been exposed to COVID-19.

This clone has more than one count but fewer than ten. CDR3 residues: CASRKRGPWNYGYTF. CDR3 DNA: TGTGCCAGCAGGAAGAGGGGGCCGTGGAACTATGGCTACACCTTC. V usage is TRBV28 and J usage is TRBJ1-2, with 7 nucleotides matching TRBD1. The V and J ends lost 6 bases and 2 bases, in that order; junction bases with no gene match: 9. This CDR3 is built from 15 residues. From germline, CDR1 is MDHEN and CDR2 SYDVKM.

CDR3 protein: CATQGRPSYNEQFF. The DNA of the CDR3 is TGTGCCACCCAGGGGAGACCCTCCTACAATGAGCAGTTCTTC. This sequence joins TRBV19 and TRBJ2-1, with D tentatively TRBD1 (6 bases). The CDR3 is 14 residues long. Trimming took off 10 bases at V and 0 bases at J, with 13 bases between the two ends. Per the germline V gene, CDR1 is LNHDA and CDR2 is SQIVND (reference sequence).

This clone appeared a single time. The chain joins TRBV4-2 to TRBJ2-5, with D uncertain. Germline CDR1 and CDR2: LGHNA and YNFKEQ. The CDR3 has 15 amino acids. V was trimmed by 1 base and J by 5 bases, leaving 14 bases between them. The CDR3 DNA reads as TGTGCCAGCAGCCAAGGGCCAGGCACATCTGAGACCCAGTACTTC. Encoded protein: CASSQGPGTSETQYF.

The chain has TRBV7-8 and TRBJ1-2; 10 bases align to TRBD1. This CDR3 is built from 15 residues. V was clipped by 5 bases and J by 4 bases; unmatched bases: 7. Germline V gene sequence: CDR1 SGHVS, CDR2 FQNEAQ. The CDR3 coding sequence is TGTGCCAGCAGCGTGGTTGGGACAGGGGTCTATGGCTACACCTTC. This codes for CASSVVGTGVYGYTF.

The chain is built from TRBV27 and TRBJ1-5, with 8 nucleotides matching TRBD1. CDR3 length equals 16 residues. Per germline, CDR1 MNHEY and CDR2 SMNVEV (reference sequence). V lost 5 bases and J lost 0; bases outside the gene matches: 6. The CDR3 DNA reads as TGTGCCAGCAGTCCGGGGACAGGTCTTAGCAATCAGCCCCAGCATTTT. This encodes CASSPGTGLSNQPQHF.

A single count supports this clone. CDR3: CASSFGQGADTQYF. CDR3 in DNA: TGTGCCAGCAGCTTTGGGCAGGGGGCAGATACGCAGTATTTT. V and J are TRBV7-2 and TRBJ2-3, with 7 nucleotides matching TRBD1. The V segment lost 3 bases and the J segment 4 bases; nucleotides outside the gene matches: 4. There are 14 residues in the CDR3. CDR1 and CDR2 (germline): SGHTA, FQGNSA.

The chain combines TRBV20-1 with TRBJ2-7, with 10 positions matching TRBD2. J gave up 3 bases and V 3 bases, and 5 bases lay outside the gene matches. CDR3 size: 14 residues. The germline gives CDR1 DFQATT, CDR2 SNEGSKA (reference sequence). CDR3 loop: CSASPLAGIYEQYF. The DNA of the CDR3 is TGCAGTGCTAGTCCACTAGCGGGGATCTACGAGCAGTACTTC.

A single count supports this clone. The chain links TRBV2 to TRBJ2-3; the D gene is possibly TRBD2 (6 bases). V lost 8 bases and J 2 bases, leaving 8 bases between the germline ends. CDR1 is SNHLY, CDR2 FYNNEI, per germline. The CDR3 has 12 amino acids. The CDR3 is CASSSDTDTQYF. The CDR3 DNA reads TGTGCCAGCTCTAGCGACACAGATACGCAGTATTTT.

The J gene is TRBJ1-4, the V gene TRBV3-1 (or the pseudogene TRBV3-2); maybe TRBD1 (6 bases). The CDR3 length is 16 residues. The germline V and J ends were trimmed by 3 bases and 8 bases, with 19 bases remaining between them. The germline gives CDR1 LGHDT, CDR2 YNNKEL (reference sequence). CDR3 in amino acids: CASSHSETGSGEKLFF. CDR3 nucleotides: TGTGCCAGCAGCCACTCGGAGACAGGCAGTGGAGAAAAACTGTTTTTT.